A selection of T cell receptor beta chains follows, all from one sample in a study of cytomegalovirus exposure and HLA in healthy donors. TCRdb's copy holds only in-frame clones and misses some; the assay was immunoSEQ multiplex PCR. The data contain approximately 100,000 clones, around 82% of them seen just once; the ten biggest clones take up 1.6%. The sequencing input was PBMCs. The receptor set was obtained from a man aged 50-60 years in good health and CMV-seronegative. The CDR3 runs from the conserved cysteine through the conserved F or W. D genes are given only for firm matches. The size entry is marked missing in some rows and otherwise reads once, few, many or a size class.

j_call	cdr3_length	clone_size	d_call	v_call	cdr3_nt	cdr3_aa
TRBJ1-6	15	NA	TRBD1	TRBV7-9	TGTGCCAGCAGCTTTGTGACAGGGGATAATTCACCCCTCCACTTT	CASSFVTGDNSPLHF
TRBJ2-5	14	NA	NA	TRBV7-9	TGTGCCAGCAGCTTCGGGCGGGGGCGGGAGACCCAGTACTTC	CASSFGRGRETQYF
TRBJ1-2	14	NA	TRBD1	TRBV18	TGTGCCAGCTCTGCTGGGACAGGGGATTACGGCTACACCTTC	CASSAGTGDYGYTF
TRBJ2-5	17	few	TRBD1	TRBV6-1	TGTGCCAGCAGTGAATCGGTTGGGACAGGGGGCTGGGAGACCCAGTACTTC	CASSESVGTGGWETQYF
TRBJ2-2	15	NA	NA	TRBV29-1	TGCAGCTCCAGGGTGGGCAGGGGTGGCACCGGGGAGCTGTTTTTT	CSSRVGRGGTGELFF
TRBJ2-5	17	few	TRBD2	TRBV4-3	TGCGCCAGCAGCCAAGGAGGGGGGCGGGGGGATCAAGAGACCCAGTACTTC	CASSQGGGRGDQETQYF
TRBJ2-2	15	once	NA	TRBV5-1	TGCGCCAGTCACCTGAAGACAGGAAGCAGCGGGGAGCTGTTTTTT	CASHLKTGSSGELFF
TRBJ1-4	14	NA	NA	TRBV6-5	TGTGCCAGCAGTCCAGGGGTATCTAATGAAAAACTGTTTTTT	CASSPGVSNEKLFF
TRBJ1-1	13	NA	NA	TRBV10-1	TGCGCCAGCAGTGAGGAAGGAGGTGGACAGGCTTTCTTT	CASSEEGGGQAFF
TRBJ2-7	15	NA	NA	TRBV6-1	TGTGCCAGCAGTCCCTACCCAGGGGTAAGCTACGAGCAGTACTTC	CASSPYPGVSYEQYF
TRBJ1-5	13	NA	NA	TRBV6-6	TGTGCCAGCAGCCGGACAGAGGAGAATCCCCAGCATTTT	CASSRTEENPQHF
TRBJ1-2	15	NA	TRBD1	TRBV11-2	TGTGCCAGCAGCTTTCCGACAGGGGCGGGCTATGGCTACACCTTC	CASSFPTGAGYGYTF
TRBJ2-3	18	NA	NA	TRBV11-2	TGTGCCAGCACGAGGGGGGGGGCCAGGTCTCCCCCCACAGATACGCAGTATTTT	CASTRGGARSPPTDTQYF
TRBJ2-1	18	NA	TRBD2	TRBV25-1	TGTGCCAGCAGTGAAGGCTTTAGGACTAGCGACTCCTACAATGAGCAGTTCTTC	CASSEGFRTSDSYNEQFF
TRBJ2-7	15	NA	TRBD2	TRBV5-1	TGCGCCAGCAGCGGACTAGCGGGGGCGACCTACGAGCAGTACTTC	CASSGLAGATYEQYF
TRBJ1-6	18	NA	TRBD1	TRBV7-2	TGTGCCAGCAGCTTAGGCTGGGGACAGGTTAACTATAATTCACCCCTCCACTTT	CASSLGWGQVNYNSPLHF
TRBJ2-3	12	NA	NA	TRBV5-4	TGTGCCAGCAGCTTCCTAGCAGATACGCAGTATTTT	CASSFLADTQYF
TRBJ2-5	14	NA	NA	TRBV19	TGTGCCACTACCGACAGGGGAGGGCGGGAGACCCAGTACTTC	CATTDRGGRETQYF
TRBJ2-6	15	NA	TRBD1	TRBV5-6	TGTGCCAGCAGCGAGACAGGGGTTGGGGCCAACGTCCTGACTTTC	CASSETGVGANVLTF
TRBJ1-4	12	NA	NA	TRBV5-4	TGTGCCAGCAGCTTGGGCAGTCAGAAACTGTTTTTT	CASSLGSQKLFF
TRBJ2-5	16	NA	TRBD2	TRBV7-8	TGTGCCAGCAGCTTAGCTAGGACTAGCGGGGTTGAGACCCAGTACTTC	CASSLARTSGVETQYF
TRBJ1-5	14	NA	TRBD1	TRBV10-3	TGTGCCATCAGGTCGGACAGGGTAAATCAGCCCCAGCATTTT	CAIRSDRVNQPQHF
TRBJ1-3	15	once	NA	TRBV10-2	TGCGCCAACTTCCCTGGGGGCTACTCTGGAAACACCATATATTTT	CANFPGGYSGNTIYF
TRBJ1-6	14	NA	NA	TRBV30	TGTGCCTGGAGTTCCGGACGGGAAAATTCACCCCTCCACTTT	CAWSSGRENSPLHF
TRBJ1-2	13	NA	NA	TRBV10-3	TGTGCCATCAGTGAGTCGGAGGGACTCGGCTACACCTTC	CAISESEGLGYTF
TRBJ2-2	16	NA	NA	TRBV15	TGTGCCACCAGCAGAGCTACAGGGCTGAACACCGGGGAGCTGTTTTTT	CATSRATGLNTGELFF
TRBJ2-5	15	NA	TRBD1	TRBV15	TGTGCCACCAGCAGATCCGGGACAGGGGGAGAGACCCAGTACTTC	CATSRSGTGGETQYF
TRBJ1-1	10	NA	NA	TRBV28	TGTGCCGCAGGGGACACTGAAGCTTTCTTT	CAAGDTEAFF
TRBJ2-3	16	NA	TRBD2	TRBV15	TGTGCCACCAGCAGAGATGGAGCGGGGGATACAGATACGCAGTATTTT	CATSRDGAGDTDTQYF
TRBJ1-3	11	NA	NA	TRBV20-1	TGCAGTGCGAGGAGAGTAAACACCATATATTTT	CSARRVNTIYF
TRBJ1-2	15	NA	TRBD1	TRBV11-1	TGTGCCAGCAGCTTAGTAGCCGGGACAGGGAGCGGCTACACCTTC	CASSLVAGTGSGYTF
TRBJ1-1	13	NA	NA	TRBV14	TGTGCCAGCAGCCAAGATCTGGACAGTGAAGCTTTCTTT	CASSQDLDSEAFF
TRBJ1-2	14	NA	TRBD1	TRBV2	TGTGCCAGCAAAAGCGATACAGGGGACTATGGCTACACCTTC	CASKSDTGDYGYTF
TRBJ1-1	15	NA	NA	TRBV14	TGTGCCAGCAGCCATTGGGGATTAGGGAGTACTGAAGCTTTCTTT	CASSHWGLGSTEAFF
TRBJ1-2	15	few	NA	TRBV7-9	TGTGCCAGCAGCTTGGTCGGGGGATCGCGGGGAGGCTACACCTTC	CASSLVGGSRGGYTF
TRBJ1-1	12	NA	TRBD1	TRBV2	TGTGCCAGCCGACAGGGAGTGACTGAAGCTTTCTTT	CASRQGVTEAFF
TRBJ2-5	13	NA	NA	TRBV28	TGTGCCAGCAGTTCTCGACAGGGAGGGACCCAGTACTTC	CASSSRQGGTQYF
TRBJ1-1	14	once	NA	TRBV5-1	TGCGCCAGCAGTGACCCCAGGGCGAACACTGAAGCTTTCTTT	CASSDPRANTEAFF
TRBJ1-5	15	NA	TRBD1	TRBV2	TGTGCCAGCAGTGAAGCTTTGAGGGGGGACAGGGGTGCGCATTTT	CASSEALRGDRGAHF
TRBJ1-1	15	NA	TRBD1	TRBV28	TGTGCCAGCAGTTTCGGGGGACAGACGGCCACTGAAGCTTTCTTT	CASSFGGQTATEAFF
TRBJ2-3	13	NA	NA	TRBV7-9	TGTGCCAGCTCTCCCCGAGGGCCAGATACGCAGTATTTT	CASSPRGPDTQYF
TRBJ2-2	14	NA	TRBD2	TRBV7-9	TGTGCCAGCAGCCCTCGGACTAGCGTCGGGGAGCTGTTTTTT	CASSPRTSVGELFF
TRBJ2-1	13	NA	NA	TRBV9	TGTGCCAGCAGCGTAGAAGCTTACAATGAGCAGTTCTTC	CASSVEAYNEQFF
TRBJ1-1	13	few	TRBD1	TRBV29-1	TGCAGCGTTGCACAGACAGGGGGCACTGAAGCTTTCTTT	CSVAQTGGTEAFF
TRBJ1-2	14	NA	TRBD1	TRBV28	TGTGCCAGCAGTCCTGGGACAGGGGTTTTCGGCTACACCTTC	CASSPGTGVFGYTF
TRBJ1-2	15	NA	TRBD1	TRBV14	TGTGCCAGCAGCCGACCGGGACAGGGATACTATGGCTACACCTTC	CASSRPGQGYYGYTF
TRBJ2-3	14	NA	NA	TRBV6-5	TGTGCCAGCAGTCCTAACAGGGCGCCAGATACGCAGTATTTT	CASSPNRAPDTQYF
TRBJ1-1	14	few	TRBD1	TRBV4-1	TGCGCCAGCAGCCAAGTCGTACAGGGGCTAGAAGCTTTCTTT	CASSQVVQGLEAFF
TRBJ2-1	17	few	TRBD1	TRBV7-9	TGTGCCAGCAGTTTGTTATTCCGGGACAGGGGGTCCAATGAGCAGTTCTTC	CASSLLFRDRGSNEQFF
TRBJ1-4	19	few	TRBD1	TRBV11-2	TGTGCCAGCAGCTTAGGGAAGGGCAGGGGGCTTTTAACTAATGAAAAACTGTTTTTT	CASSLGKGRGLLTNEKLFF